A single sample gave rise to the 2 T cell receptor beta chains below, sequenced in a study of blood T cell repertoires in COVID-19. Generated by immunoSEQ multiplex PCR, the TCRdb table keeps only in-frame clones and is missing some. The table has over 150,000 clones, about 88% seen once. Material: peripheral blood. Every receptor here comes from a man over 45 with COVID-19, enrolled during active disease.

J is TRBJ1-1 and V is TRBV24-1; perhaps TRBD1 as D (5 bases). From germline, CDR1 is KGHDR and CDR2 SFDVKD. Trimming removed 2 bases from V and 1 base from J, with 10 bases in between. This CDR3 region has 15 residues. The CDR3 DNA is TGTGCCACCAGTGATTCCGGAGGGACGAACACTGAAGCTTTCTTT. Its protein product is CATSDSGGTNTEAFF.

The chain is built from TRBV6-1 and TRBJ1-4; 11 positions agree with TRBD1. CDR1 and CDR2 (germline): MNHNS, SASEGT. V was clipped by 1 base and J by 7 bases; unmatched bases: 2. The CDR3 contains 15 residues. The CDR3 sequence: CASSEGTGGFEKLFF. The CDR3 DNA sequence: TGTGCCAGCAGTGAAGGGACAGGGGGCTTTGAAAAACTGTTTTTT.